These 17 T cell receptor beta chains originate from one sample sequenced in a study of T cell responses to AZD1222 COVID-19 vaccine. Here immunoSEQ multiplex PCR was the method, and the copy in TCRdb shows in-frame clones only, minus some. The table has roughly 120,000 clones, 88% seen once. Sequencing was performed on peripheral blood, taken on day 0 of AZD1222 vaccination. The receptors were gathered from an adult in good health.

The chain couples TRBV12-5 to TRBJ2-1, with D possibly TRBD2 on 5 matching bases. This CDR3 has 16 residues. The V end lost 0 bases, the J end lost 3 bases, and 12 bases lay between the germline ends. CDR1 is LGHNT and CDR2 is FRNRAP in the germline V gene. This chain's CDR3 is CASGLVVGNDYNEQFF. CDR3 sequence (DNA): TGTGCTAGTGGTTTGGTAGTCGGGAACGACTACAATGAGCAGTTCTTC.

This clone has only one observation. The chain couples TRBV14 to TRBJ2-7, with D tentatively TRBD2 (6 bases). CDR1 is SGHDN, CDR2 FVKESK, per germline. The V gene lost 5 bases and the J gene lost 4 bases, with 15 bases spanning the gap. CDR3 length: 14 residues. The CDR3 sequence: CASSARVREYEQYF. Written as DNA, the CDR3 is TGTGCCAGCAGCGCCCGGGTACGGGAGTACGAGCAGTACTTC.

This chain joins TRBV19 and TRBJ1-2, with unresolved D. CDR1 is LNHDA and CDR2 is SQIVND in the germline V gene (reference sequence). The CDR3 contains 13 residues. V was trimmed by 3 bases and J by 7 bases, leaving 12 bases between them. The chain's CDR3 is CASSIGQSGGYTF. Written as DNA, the CDR3 is TGTGCCAGTAGTATTGGGCAATCGGGTGGCTACACCTTC.

This sequence joins TRBV24-1 and TRBJ2-3; D is ambiguous. Trimming took 6 bases from V and 2 from J, leaving 2 bases between them. This CDR3 has 11 residues. Germline CDR1 is KGHDR and CDR2 is SFDVKD. The CDR3 spells CATSYTDTQYF. DNA for the CDR3: TGTGCCACCAGTTACACAGATACGCAGTATTTT.

The chain couples TRBV19 to TRBJ1-1; 9 positions match TRBD1. V trimming: 4 bases; J trimming: 3 bases; junction bases outside the gene matches: 6. The CDR3 length is 15 residues. Germline CDR1 LNHDA, CDR2 SQIVND (reference sequence). The CDR3 loop reads CASSTGQGWDTEAFF. CDR3 sequence (DNA): TGTGCCAGTAGTACGGGACAGGGCTGGGACACTGAAGCTTTCTTT. The whole variable domain, filled in from reference TRBV19 and TRBJ1-1, reads DGGITQSPKYLFRKEGQNVTLSCEQNLNHDAMYWYRQDPGQGLRLIYYSQIVNDFQKGDIAEGYSVSREKKESFPLTVTSAQKNPTAFYLCASSTGQGWDTEAFFGQGTRLTVV.

V gene TRBV29-1 combines with J gene TRBJ1-4; D gene uncertain. V was pared by 0 bases and J by 4 bases, with 6 bases between. Germline CDR1 is SQVTM and CDR2 is ANQGSEA. The CDR3 runs to 13 residues. CDR3 DNA: TGCAGCGTTGAAGATCCGTATAATGAAAAACTGTTTTTT. It translates to CSVEDPYNEKLFF.

This clone was picked up one time. The chain recombines TRBV7-9 with TRBJ2-5; 8 bases line up with TRBD2. This CDR3 has 14 residues. The junction had 4 bases not matched to a gene; V was cut back by 6 bases and J by 1 base. Germline V gene sequence: CDR1 SEHNR, CDR2 FQNEAQ (reference sequence). CDR3 bases: TGTGCCAGCAGAGTAGCGGGACTCCAAGAGACCCAGTACTTC. Translation gives CASRVAGLQETQYF. The full variable domain, with the rest looked up from reference TRBV7-9 and TRBJ2-5, is DTGVSQNPRHKITKRGQNVTFRCDPISEHNRLYWYRQTLGQGPEFLTYFQNEAQLEKSRLLSDRFSAERPKGSFSTLEIQRTEQGDSAMYLCASRVAGLQETQYFGPGTRLLVL.

This clone was observed a few times. This chain joins TRBV9 and TRBJ2-3; a weak D match, TRBD2 (5 bases). Germline assignment: CDR1 SGDLS and CDR2 YYNGEE. The V end lost 3 bases, the J end lost 6 bases, and 8 bases lay between the germline ends. The CDR3 contains 12 residues. CDR3 sequence (DNA): TGTGCCAGCAGCGGTGGGGAGGATACGCAGTATTTT. Amino acid sequence: CASSGGEDTQYF.

The gene calls are TRBV12-3 or TRBV12-4 and TRBJ1-1; perhaps TRBD1 as D (5 bases). With 6 bases removed from V and 0 bases from J, the gap between germline ends came to 8 bases. The CDR3 loop spans 13 amino acids. CDR3 in DNA: TGTGCCAGCAGGAAGGGGATGAACACTGAAGCTTTCTTT. Its protein is CASRKGMNTEAFF.

The count of this clone is one. The J gene is TRBJ2-1, the V gene TRBV12-3 or TRBV12-4; D might be TRBD2 (5 bases). V lost 3 bases and J lost 8, with 5 bases in between. CDR3 length equals 11 residues. CDR3 loop: CASSLEDEQFF. In DNA, the CDR3 is TGTGCCAGCAGTTTGGAGGATGAGCAGTTCTTC.

The rearrangement joins TRBV3-1 (or the pseudogene TRBV3-2) to TRBJ1-5, with a weak D call TRBD1 (6 bases). Trimming cost V 6 bases and J 2 bases, with 23 bases left between them. CDR3 size: 18 residues. Germline loops: CDR1 LGHDT, CDR2 YNNKEL (reference sequence). The CDR3 reads CASRPSQGYLYRNQPQHF. As DNA, the CDR3 is TGTGCCAGCAGGCCCTCACAGGGCTACCTCTATCGCAATCAGCCCCAGCATTTT.

In DNA, the CDR3 is TGTGCCAGTAGTATTGTCGTGGCAGGGGGTTACGAGCAGTACTTC. Amino acid sequence: CASSIVVAGGYEQYF. The chain recombines TRBV19 with TRBJ2-7, with 7 bases identical to TRBD1. V lost 3 bases, J lost 4 bases, and 9 bases stayed unmatched. This CDR3 is 15 amino acids long. Germline loops: CDR1 LNHDA, CDR2 SQIVND (reference sequence). The full variable domain, its missing parts supplied by reference TRBV19 and TRBJ2-7, is DGGITQSPKYLFRKEGQNVTLSCEQNLNHDAMYWYRQDPGQGLRLIYYSQIVNDFQKGDIAEGYSVSREKKESFPLTVTSAQKNPTAFYLCASSIVVAGGYEQYFGPGTRLTVT.

The CDR3 nucleotides are TGTGCCAGCAGCTTAGAACCCGCAACTAATGAAAAACTGTTTTTT. Its translation is CASSLEPATNEKLFF. This chain uses TRBV7-6 with TRBJ1-4; D is unclear. The germline V gene encodes CDR1 SGHVS and CDR2 FNYEAQ. V dropped 1 base and J dropped 0 bases, with 6 bases sitting between them. The CDR3 is 15 residues long.

This clone was picked up one time. The J gene is TRBJ2-7, the V gene TRBV11-2; D is undetermined. The V and J ends lost 5 bases and 3 bases respectively, with 8 bases between them. The CDR3 sequence is 12 residues long. CDR1 is SGHAT and CDR2 is FQNNGV in the germline V gene. As DNA, the CDR3 is TGTGCCAGCAGCGTCACGGGCTACGAGCAGTACTTC. As protein: CASSVTGYEQYF.

The J gene is TRBJ1-1, the V gene TRBV14; D gene ambiguous. The germline V and J ends were trimmed by 1 base and 5 bases, with 11 bases remaining between them. The CDR3 has 14 amino acids. The germline V gene has CDR1 SGHDN and CDR2 FVKESK. Here the CDR3 reads CASSQGGLETEAFF. The CDR3 coding sequence is TGTGCCAGCAGCCAAGGTGGTTTGGAGACTGAAGCTTTCTTT.

The chain employs TRBV11-2 and TRBJ2-2; possibly TRBD2 for D (6 bases). The germline CDR1 and CDR2 sequences are SGHAT and FQNNGV. V lost 2 bases and J 8 bases, leaving 9 bases between the germline ends. The CDR3 is 13 residues long. In nucleotides, the CDR3 is TGTGCCAGCAGCTTACCGGGGGAAGGGGAGCTGTTTTTT. The encoded protein is CASSLPGEGELFF.

The chain has TRBV7-8 and TRBJ2-5; 11 nucleotides line up with TRBD2. The CDR3 sequence is 15 residues long. Germline lookup yields CDR1 SGHVS and CDR2 FQNEAQ. V lost 5 bases to trimming and J lost 2 bases; unmatched junction nucleotides: 4. This chain's CDR3 is CASSLGTSGQETQYF. In DNA, the CDR3 is TGTGCCAGCAGCCTCGGGACTAGCGGTCAAGAGACCCAGTACTTC.